The subject of this entry is one T cell receptor beta chain. Its antigen remains undetermined. Base qualities are missing; no much larger clone stands one base away. RNA was extracted with the RNeasy kit and roughly 0.45 to 1 ug was reverse transcribed using random hexamers. TCR beta CDR3 regions were amplified with the immunoSEQ multiplex PCR assay covering 54 Vbeta and 13 Jbeta segments. PCR amplification bias was corrected by using a synthetic template baseline for primer optimization and computational correction. Processing in the source paper ran as follows. Reads were annotated to V, D and J genes per IMGT and analyzed with immunoSEQ Analyzer, keeping only productive sequences. Clonality was calculated as one minus the Shannon entropy normalized by log2 of the number of productive unique sequences. For each patient and control, public and private clones were evaluated within the 100 most prevalent clones. Clones were defined as Susac-specific if absent from the healthy and MS cohorts, from approximately 1,100 published viral clones and from other ImmuneACCESS disease sequences. The public reads were reprocessed in TCRdb via fastp at Q25 and MiXCR, keeping in-frame beta chains. Every entry covers one CDR3 protein and lists the most common genes and DNA from its rows. The V and J calls and clone size are TCRdb's, not the authors'. Present in this sample are about 140,000 distinct CDR3 sequences, about 95% of which were seen just once. Together, the top ten hold 0.11% of the sample.

Trimming takes 1 base from V and 10 bases from J, and the germline ends sit 11 bases apart. Per the germline V gene, SGHTA is the CDR1 and FQGNSA is the CDR2. The CDR3 covers 14 residues, taking in both the cysteine and the phenylalanine. Only the CDR3 region is kept as DNA, spanning 42 bases read in frame from base 1. Peripheral blood CD8+ and CD4+ T cells from healthy donors, Susac syndrome patients and multiple sclerosis patients were profiled by high-throughput TCR beta sequencing. The multiple sclerosis controls were treatment-naive patients who had stable or active relapsing-remitting disease and met the revised McDonald criteria. Bulk CD8+ and CD4+ T cells were purified by magnetic negative isolation, while CD8+ TEMRA cells were enriched using FACS. Blood was collected in EDTA tubes and processed within 24 hours, with PBMCs isolated through density gradient centrifugation. PBMCs intended for TCR sequencing were cryopreserved in liquid nitrogen and thawed later in a water bath at 37 degrees C. Purity of sorted or isolated CD4+, CD8+ and CD8+ TEMRA cells was at least 90%.

The data were obtained in a study of CD8 T cells in Susac syndrome (dated by TCRdb to 2018 to 2020). For context, the study as a whole: Repertoire sequencing was used to test whether CD8+ T cell activation and differentiation in Susac syndrome was antigen driven. What the research found in general, with its limitations: The number of individuals in the TCR sequencing and HLA analysis was recognized as being relatively small.

Material for sequencing was CD4+ T cells from PBMCs. This sequence uses TRBV7-2 and TRBJ1-6; no D gene can be assigned with confidence. The clonotype was recovered from a human donor with multiple sclerosis. The DNA sequence is TGTGCCAGCAGCTTAGGACCTCCGGGCTCACCCCTCCACTTT. The encoded protein is CASSLGPPGSPLHF.